This T cell receptor beta chain was found in a study of T cell responses to AZD1222 COVID-19 vaccine. This clone was observed a single time. Its cognate antigen is unknown. V lost 9 bases, J lost 2 bases, and 10 bases stayed unmatched. The CDR3 is 16 amino acids. Generated by immunoSEQ multiplex PCR, the TCRdb table keeps only in-frame clones and is missing some. This table holds over 100,000 clones, more than 65% found once. Overall study results and limits: It was only a handful of AZD1222 recipients who were seropositive at baseline. Regions 160-218 and 743-854 dominated among vaccine-associated CD4 TCRs spanning spike. Spike-specific TCR breadth and depth went up after people got two AZD1222 doses.

The receptor was isolated from an adult in good health. The sample was peripheral blood, taken on day 0 of AZD1222 vaccination. The chain combines TRBV23-1 with TRBJ2-5; 12 bases map to TRBD2. TRBV23-1 is labeled an ORF, and its function is uncertain. The CDR3 sequence is CARRITSGRSQETQYF. CDR3 DNA sequence: TGCGCCAGACGGATTACTAGCGGGAGGTCACAAGAGACCCAGTACTTC.